This TCR beta chain was documented in a study of neurological immune-mediated disorders. Study results and caveats: HTLV-1-associated myelopathy ranked highest for TCR clonal expansion and multiple sclerosis lowest, beneath healthy controls. None of the CDR3 amino acid sequences of expanded clones recurred across subjects, suggesting private repertoires in all groups.

CDR1 LGHDT and CDR2 YNNKEL come from the germline V gene (reference sequence). V lost 0 bases to trimming and J lost 0 bases, with 6 bases between them. This CDR3 is 15 amino acids long. This clonotype was recorded many times. What it binds is not known. Input was about a million sorted T cells, either CD4+ or CD8+. From 15-18 subjects, over 180 million TCR-beta sequences were obtained in each sequencing run. TCRdb independently ran MiXCR on the 5' RACE reads; one entry per CDR3 protein. The repertoire holds more than 40,000 distinct CDR3 sequences, around 15% seen once, with roughly 3.5% in the top ten.

The rearrangement links TRBV3-1 to TRBJ1-3, with a tentative D call TRBD1 (6 bases). This TCR derives from a woman aged 60-75 years with HTLV-1-associated myelopathy (HAM/TSP). Sequencing input: CD4+ T cells from blood. CDR3: CASSQEGHSGNTIYF. Here the CDR3 DNA reads TGTGCCAGCAGCCAAGAGGGACACTCTGGAAACACCATATATTTT. The whole variable domain, remainder taken from reference TRBV3-1 and TRBJ1-3, is DTAVSQTPKYLVTQMGNDKSIKCEQNLGHDTMYWYKQDSKKFLKIMFSYNNKELIINETVPNRFSPKSPDKAHLNLHINSLELGDSAVYFCASSQEGHSGNTIYFGEGSWLTVV.